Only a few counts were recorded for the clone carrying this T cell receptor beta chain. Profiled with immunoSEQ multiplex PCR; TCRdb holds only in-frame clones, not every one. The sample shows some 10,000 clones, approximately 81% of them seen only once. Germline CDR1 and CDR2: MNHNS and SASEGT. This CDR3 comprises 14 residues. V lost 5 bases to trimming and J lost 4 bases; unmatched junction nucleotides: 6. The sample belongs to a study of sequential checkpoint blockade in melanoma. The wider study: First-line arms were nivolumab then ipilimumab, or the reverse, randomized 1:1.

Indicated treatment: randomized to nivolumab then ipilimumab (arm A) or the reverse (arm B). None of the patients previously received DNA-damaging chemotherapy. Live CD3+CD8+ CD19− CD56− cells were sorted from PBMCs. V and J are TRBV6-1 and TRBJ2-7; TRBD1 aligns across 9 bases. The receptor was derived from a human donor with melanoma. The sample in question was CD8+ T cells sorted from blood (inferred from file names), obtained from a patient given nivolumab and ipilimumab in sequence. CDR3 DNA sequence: TGTGCCAGCAGTCCTTCCGGGACAGGGTACGAGCAGTACTTC. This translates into CASSPSGTGYEQYF.